The rows below give T cell receptor beta chains drawn from one sample of a study of T-cell reconstitution after alpha-beta-depleted transplantation in children. MiXCR, run by TCRdb on the PCR reads, gives a single entry per CDR3 protein. This sample carries a few hundred thousand distinct CDR3 sequences, about 14% of them seen once, and the ten largest clones take about 4.5%. Sequencing used PBMCs, obtained from the stem cell graft. Receptors originate from a human donor who donated a stem cell graft to a child with Fanconi anemia. Both conserved end residues are trimmed from each CDR3.

V gene: TRBV5-1
J gene: TRBJ1-1
CDR3 protein: ASSLGASAEAF

V gene: TRBV10-3
J gene: TRBJ2-2
CDR3 protein: AISESTGAVLGELF

V gene: TRBV5-4
J gene: TRBJ1-3
CDR3 protein: ASSLMTGLSGNTIY

V gene: TRBV29-1
J gene: TRBJ1-1
CDR3 protein: SAHVLGEAF

V gene: TRBV6-1
J gene: TRBJ1-1
CDR3 protein: ASSEGGQITEAF

V gene: TRBV29-1
J gene: TRBJ2-7
CDR3 protein: SVGVPRGGGEQY

V gene: TRBV29-1
J gene: TRBJ2-1
CDR3 protein: SVLGGTNNEQF

V gene: TRBV28
J gene: TRBJ1-1
CDR3 protein: ASFSLNTEAF

V gene: TRBV29-1
J gene: TRBJ1-2
CDR3 protein: SVEATGTGEYGYT

V gene: TRBV4-3
J gene: TRBJ1-1
CDR3 protein: ASSPGPVGSMNTEAF

V gene: TRBV12-5
J gene: TRBJ2-3
CDR3 protein: ASGLDTDTQY

V gene: TRBV12-3/TRBV12-4
J gene: TRBJ1-1
CDR3 protein: ASSFNEGNTEAF

V gene: TRBV28
J gene: TRBJ2-7
CDR3 protein: ARPPGLDNEQY

V gene: TRBV9
J gene: TRBJ2-7
CDR3 protein: ASSPSGVGYEQY

V gene: TRBV7-2
J gene: TRBJ2-7
CDR3 protein: ASSLGTVIYEQY

V gene: TRBV4-2
J gene: TRBJ1-5
CDR3 protein: ASSQDRWGSNQPQH

V gene: TRBV5-1
J gene: TRBJ2-3
CDR3 protein: ASSLGTGGGDTQY

V gene: TRBV5-1
J gene: TRBJ1-1
CDR3 protein: ASSPGRGGPTEAF

V gene: TRBV3-1
J gene: TRBJ2-2
CDR3 protein: ASSQVQAGIGELF

V gene: TRBV12-3/TRBV12-4
J gene: TRBJ1-6
CDR3 protein: ASSSGFEENSPLH

V gene: TRBV10-3
J gene: TRBJ2-2
CDR3 protein: ATALRGNTGELF

V gene: TRBV20-1
J gene: TRBJ1-2
CDR3 protein: SARVPYGYT

V gene: TRBV7-8
J gene: TRBJ2-3
CDR3 protein: ASSSRDTFPDTQY

V gene: TRBV2
J gene: TRBJ1-2
CDR3 protein: ASKSGLTYGYT

V gene: TRBV6-5
J gene: TRBJ1-1
CDR3 protein: ASSFGRFNTEAF

V gene: TRBV7-8
J gene: TRBJ1-3
CDR3 protein: ASSSDAGVGNTIY

V gene: TRBV6-5
J gene: TRBJ2-1
CDR3 protein: ASSSGQNEQF

V gene: TRBV5-1
J gene: TRBJ2-5
CDR3 protein: ASSATSVETQY

V gene: TRBV13
J gene: TRBJ1-2
CDR3 protein: ASSSRQSYGYT

V gene: TRBV27
J gene: TRBJ1-1
CDR3 protein: ASIHRGPFSMNTEAF

V gene: TRBV4-3
J gene: TRBJ2-1
CDR3 protein: ASSQDKVSYNEQF

V gene: TRBV7-9
J gene: TRBJ2-7
CDR3 protein: ASSLTPGEQY

V gene: TRBV5-1
J gene: TRBJ2-3
CDR3 protein: ASSSGRNTDTQY

V gene: TRBV18
J gene: TRBJ2-5
CDR3 protein: ASSPPPAGETQY

V gene: TRBV7-2
J gene: TRBJ2-1
CDR3 protein: ASRVVGGPYNEQF